The 31 T cell receptor beta chains presented below share a single source sample, sequenced in a study of post-analysis software for immune sequencing data. Study findings and constraints: Four or five TRBV segments (TRBV5-6, TRBV5-1 and TRBV20-1 among them) occurred more frequently in patients than in controls.

Unique molecular identifiers were present in the TCR beta cDNA libraries. TCRdb re-called the PCR reads with MiXCR, one entry per CDR3 protein. The data contain 800,000 to 950,000 distinct CDR3 sequences, about 53% of them seen just once; the ten biggest clones take up over 4%. No antigens are known for them. Material: blood. The receptors here all came from a girl aged 10 to 17 with multiple sclerosis.

The V call is TRBV20-1, the J call TRBJ2-5, with D unresolved. The DNA end is more similar to TRBJ2-7, so the J call may be wrong. Germline values: CDR1 DFQATT, CDR2 SNEGSKA (reference sequence). The CDR3 extends over 14 amino acids. The CDR3 region is CSAKVATSPYEQYF. CDR3 nucleotide sequence: TGCAGTGCTAAGGTCGCTACTTCTCCTTACGAGCAGTACTTC.

This clonotype was picked up a small number of times. The chain combines TRBV20-1 with TRBJ2-5; 8 nucleotides line up with TRBD1. CDR1 DFQATT and CDR2 SNEGSKA come from the germline V gene (reference sequence). The V segment lost 7 bases and the J segment 1 base; nucleotides outside the gene matches: 11. The CDR3 has 15 amino acids. The chain's CDR3 is CSVPGQDRFQETQYF. The CDR3 DNA follows: TGCAGTGTTCCGGGACAGGATCGGTTCCAAGAGACCCAGTACTTC.

This clonotype was seen only a few times. A read error may produce the germline difference seen at one junction end. The rearrangement uses TRBV5-6 and TRBJ1-1; D gene uncertain. The CDR3 totals 14 residues. Germline CDR1 reads SGHDT; CDR2 reads YYEEEE. Here the CDR3 reads CASSLARANTGAFF. The CDR3 coding sequence is TGTGCCAGCAGCTTGGCCAGAGCGAACACTGGAGCTTTCTTT.

In its sample, this clonotype was seen a few times. V is TRBV5-5 and J is TRBJ2-5; the D gene is possibly TRBD1 (6 bases). The CDR3 runs to 15 residues. The V gene's germline CDR1 is SGHKS and CDR2 YYEKEE (reference sequence). Trimming removed 3 bases at V and 4 bases at J, with 16 bases between. As DNA, the CDR3 is TGTGCCAGCAGCTCGTGGACAGTCGATGGAGAGACCCAGTACTTC. Translating it yields CASSSWTVDGETQYF.

This rearrangement joins TRBV2 to TRBJ1-1, with D hard to call. V was cut by 7 bases and J by 6 bases, with 9 bases left in between. The germline CDR1 and CDR2 sequences are SNHLY and FYNNEI. The CDR3 runs 11 residues. This CDR3 reads CASTEGSEAFF. The CDR3 nucleotides read TGTGCCAGCACCGAAGGGTCTGAAGCTTTCTTT. The whole variable domain, filled in from reference TRBV2 and TRBJ1-1, reads EPEVTQTPSHQVTQMGQEVILRCVPISNHLYFYWYRQILGQKVEFLVSFYNNEISEKSEIFDDQFSVERPDGSNFTLKIRSTKLEDSAMYFCASTEGSEAFFGQGTRLTVV.

The J gene is TRBJ2-1, the V gene TRBV7-3; possibly TRBD1 or TRBD2 for D (5 bases each). This CDR3 spans 15 amino acids. Trimming shortened V by 6 bases and J by 4 bases, and 16 bases separated the two germline ends. The germline V gene encodes CDR1 SGHTA and CDR2 FQGTGA. Written as DNA, the CDR3 is TGTGCCAGCAGACCCCCCGGGGCCACTTACAATGAGCAGTTCTTC. It yields the protein CASRPPGATYNEQFF.

The CDR3 DNA sequence: TGTGCCAGCAGCCCGGACAGGGGACATTACAATGAGCAGTTCTTC. Residues: CASSPDRGHYNEQFF. The V gene is TRBV7-8, the J gene TRBJ2-1; 9 bases are shared with TRBD1. This CDR3 has 15 amino acids. CDR1 and CDR2 (germline): SGHVS, FQNEAQ. With V trimmed by 5 bases and J by 4 bases, 6 bases remained unmatched. Combining the CDR3 with reference TRBV7-8 and TRBJ2-1 gives the whole variable domain GAGVSQSPRYKVAKRGQDVALRCDPISGHVSLFWYQQALGQGPEFLTYFQNEAQLDKSGLPSDRFFAERPEGSVSTLKIQRTQQEDSAVYLCASSPDRGHYNEQFFGPGTRLTVL.

This clonotype was observed a handful of times. The chain employs TRBV7-3 and TRBJ2-7; D is unclear. Germline V gene data show CDR1 as SGHTA and CDR2 as FQGTGA. Trimming cost V 3 bases and J 5 bases, with 11 bases left between them. The CDR3 consists of 13 residues. The CDR3 sequence: CASSLDLDHEQYF. The CDR3, as DNA: TGTGCCAGCAGCTTGGACCTCGACCACGAGCAGTACTTC.

This clonotype was detected a few times. The chain couples TRBV29-1 to TRBJ2-3; maybe TRBD1 (6 bases). Trimming took off 5 bases at V and 6 bases at J, with 21 bases between the two ends. The V gene's germline CDR1 is SQVTM and CDR2 ANQGSEA. The CDR3 is 15 amino acids. CDR3 sequence (DNA): TGCAGCGTTTTGAGGACAGCCAGCGTCGGGGATACGCAGTATTTT. This codes for CSVLRTASVGDTQYF.

This clonotype was counted only a few times. This chain links TRBV20-1 with TRBJ2-7; D gene ambiguous. This CDR3 is built from 15 residues. Germline CDR1 is DFQATT and CDR2 is SNEGSKA (reference sequence). The V gene lost 4 bases and the J gene lost 0 bases, with 16 bases spanning the gap. The CDR3 loop is CSATPDIGSSYEQYF. The CDR3 DNA reads as TGCAGTGCTACCCCTGACATCGGAAGCTCCTACGAGCAGTACTTC.

This clonotype showed up just a few times. The chain combines TRBV5-1 with TRBJ2-6, with 7 bases that match TRBD2. CDR3 length: 18 residues. Germline V gene lookup returns CDR1 SGHRS and CDR2 YFSETQ. Trimming took 2 bases from V and 0 from J; bases not matched to a gene: 8. The CDR3 DNA reads as TGCGCCAGCAGCTTATTCCAGCGGGGCAGCTCTGGGGCCAACGTCCTGACTTTC. It codes for CASSLFQRGSSGANVLTF.

The CDR3 nucleotides are TGTGCCAGCAGCCAAGCAGTAAACGGCGGGGAGCTGTTTTTT. Its protein is CASSQAVNGGELFF. The genes are TRBV3-1 and TRBJ2-2; no clear D. The CDR3 length is 14 residues. V was trimmed by 1 base and J by 7 bases, leaving 10 bases between them. The germline V gene has CDR1 LGHDT and CDR2 YNNKEL (reference sequence).

This clonotype has a single count. The chain carries TRBV5-4 and TRBJ2-3; 7 bases line up with TRBD2. Germline trimming cut 7 bases from V and 4 bases from J; bases unmatched to any gene: 9. The CDR3 covers 14 residues. Germline lookup yields CDR1 SGHNT and CDR2 YYREEE (reference sequence). CDR3 sequence: CASSEGGQADTQYF. In DNA form, the CDR3 reads TGTGCCAGCTCCGAGGGAGGGCAGGCAGATACGCAGTATTTT.

The chain recombines TRBV28 with TRBJ2-4, with 9 positions matching TRBD2. The DNA matches TRBJ2-7 better at its end, which makes the J call doubtful. Looked up from germline, CDR1 is MDHEN and CDR2 is SYDVKM. The CDR3 totals 15 residues. CDR3 DNA: TGTGCCAGCAGTTTGCAGCGGGGGGCCGTACGCGAGCAGTACTTC. Its protein product is CASSLQRGAVREQYF.

This clonotype was seen a handful of times. This chain links TRBV12-3 or TRBV12-4 with TRBJ1-5; 8 bases are a match to TRBD1. The CDR3 runs 15 residues. V lost 5 bases, J lost 0 bases, and 3 bases stayed unmatched. This CDR3 is CASSTDRGSNQPQHF. CDR3 DNA: TGTGCCAGCAGTACCGACAGGGGTAGCAATCAGCCCCAGCATTTT.

Only a few counts were recorded for this clonotype. The J gene is TRBJ1-6, the V gene TRBV6-6, with D unclear. The V end was cut by 3 bases, the J end by 4 bases, with 10 bases between. The CDR3 is 15 amino acids. Germline lookup yields CDR1 MNHNY and CDR2 SVGAGI (reference sequence). The CDR3 DNA sequence: TGTGCCAGCAGTTATTTGGGCTCTTATAATTCACCCCTCCACTTT. Translating it yields CASSYLGSYNSPLHF.

This clonotype was counted only a few times. This chain links TRBV7-9 with TRBJ1-2; 8 positions match TRBD1. CDR3 length: 14 residues. V dropped 5 bases and J dropped 7; count of bases not matched to a gene: 9. Germline V gene lookup returns CDR1 SEHNR and CDR2 FQNEAQ (reference sequence). The CDR3 coding sequence is TGTGCCAGCAGCCCAGACAGGGGCTCGGGTGGCTACACCTTC. This sequence encodes CASSPDRGSGGYTF. Drawing the rest from reference TRBV7-9 and TRBJ1-2, the complete variable domain is DTGVSQNPRHKITKRGQNVTFRCDPISEHNRLYWYRQTLGQGPEFLTYFQNEAQLEKSRLLSDRFSAERPKGSFSTLEIQRTEQGDSAMYLCASSPDRGSGGYTFGSGTRLTVV.

This rearrangement joins TRBV12-5 to TRBJ2-1, with 13 nucleotides matching TRBD2. CDR3 length equals 16 residues. CDR1 is LGHNT and CDR2 is FRNRAP in the germline V gene. The V segment lost 5 bases and the J segment 2 bases; nucleotides outside the gene matches: 3. The CDR3 is CASGPGLAGPYNEQFF. In DNA, the CDR3 is TGTGCTAGTGGTCCGGGACTAGCGGGGCCCTACAATGAGCAGTTCTTC.

The gene calls are TRBV7-6 and TRBJ2-5, with 10 bases fitting TRBD2. The end of the DNA aligns better with TRBJ2-7, so the J call may be wrong. The V gene's germline CDR1 is SGHVS and CDR2 FNYEAQ. CDR3 length equals 16 residues. CDR3 amino acids: CASSNRVAGGRHEQYF. In nucleotides, the CDR3 is TGTGCCAGCAGCAATCGGGTAGCGGGAGGCCGACACGAGCAGTACTTC.

This chain connects TRBV10-2 to TRBJ2-1; D gene unclear. The CDR3 length is 14 residues. Germline CDR1 and CDR2: WSHSY and SAAADI. Between the trimmed V and J ends, which lost 6 bases and 3 bases, there was a span of 12 bases. The DNA for the CDR3 is TGCGCCAGCAGCCTGAGAGAGAGCTACAATGAGCAGTTCTTC. Amino acid sequence: CASSLRESYNEQFF.

J is TRBJ2-4 and V is TRBV20-1; no clear D gene. This CDR3 comprises 16 residues. Trimming shortened V by 0 bases and J by 4 bases, and 16 bases separated the two germline ends. Germline V gives CDR1 DFQATT, CDR2 SNEGSKA (reference sequence). CDR3 DNA sequence: TGCAGTGCTAGAGATTCAGCTGGAGACGGGAAAAACATTCAGTACTTC. It yields the protein CSARDSAGDGKNIQYF.

This clonotype has at least ten counts. The chain has TRBV5-6 and TRBJ2-7; D possibly matches TRBD1 or TRBD2 (6 bases each). The CDR3 runs to 14 residues. Trimming took 2 bases from V and 4 from J, leaving 13 bases between them. CDR1 is SGHDT, CDR2 YYEEEE, per germline. The DNA of the CDR3 is TGTGCCAGCAGCTTACCGGGGGCGGGATACGAGCAGTACTTC. Its protein product is CASSLPGAGYEQYF.

This clonotype has more than one count but fewer than ten. V and J are TRBV5-1 and TRBJ1-2; D not resolved. V lost 0 bases and J 3 bases, leaving 9 bases between the germline ends. The CDR3 is 14 residues long. CDR1 and CDR2 (germline): SGHRS, YFSETQ. CDR3 sequence: CASSLAASDYGYTF. Here the CDR3 DNA reads TGCGCCAGCAGCTTGGCCGCTTCGGACTATGGCTACACCTTC.

This rearrangement joins TRBV7-2 to TRBJ2-1; unclear D gene. V dropped 6 bases and J dropped 6 bases, with 18 bases sitting between them. CDR1 is SGHTA and CDR2 is FQGNSA in the germline V gene. This CDR3 is 15 amino acids long. CDR3 bases: TGTGCCAGCAGATTCGGACCAACTCCAGGCAATGAGCAGTTCTTC. This sequence encodes CASRFGPTPGNEQFF.

The chain links TRBV7-9 to TRBJ1-2; D call uncertain. The CDR3 is 11 amino acids. Deletions cut 1 base from V and 7 bases from J, with 4 bases between. Per germline, CDR1 SEHNR and CDR2 FQNEAQ (reference sequence). This chain's CDR3 is CASSLGPGYTF. The CDR3 DNA reads TGTGCCAGCAGCTTAGGTCCTGGCTACACCTTC. Combining the CDR3 with reference TRBV7-9 and TRBJ1-2 gives the whole variable domain DTGVSQNPRHKITKRGQNVTFRCDPISEHNRLYWYRQTLGQGPEFLTYFQNEAQLEKSRLLSDRFSAERPKGSFSTLEIQRTEQGDSAMYLCASSLGPGYTFGSGTRLTVV.

The V and J genes are TRBV7-9 and TRBJ2-5; tentatively, D is TRBD2 (6 bases). The germline gives CDR1 SEHNR, CDR2 FQNEAQ (reference sequence). V was clipped by 3 bases and J by 1 base, with 12 bases between them. This CDR3 region has 15 residues. Written as DNA, the CDR3 is TGTGCCAGCAGCTTTTGGAGGGGAGGCCAAGAGACCCAGTACTTC. Translated: CASSFWRGGQETQYF. The full variable domain, in which reference TRBV7-9 and TRBJ2-5 provide the parts outside the CDR3, is DTGVSQNPRHKITKRGQNVTFRCDPISEHNRLYWYRQTLGQGPEFLTYFQNEAQLEKSRLLSDRFSAERPKGSFSTLEIQRTEQGDSAMYLCASSFWRGGQETQYFGPGTRLLVL.

The sample holds one count of this clonotype. The chain joins TRBV5-1 to TRBJ2-3; 8 bases match TRBD2. In germline, CDR1 is SGHRS, CDR2 YFSETQ. V lost 1 base, J lost 6 bases, and 7 bases stayed unmatched. The CDR3 consists of 15 residues. The CDR3 spells CASSLSFREGDTQYF. CDR3 DNA: TGCGCCAGCAGCTTGTCGTTTCGGGAGGGGGATACGCAGTATTTT.

V is TRBV4-1 and J is TRBJ2-5; 9 bases line up with TRBD2. V gave up 0 bases and J gave up 5 bases; unmatched junction bases: 7. Germline-derived CDR1 and CDR2 are MGHRA and YSYEKL. The CDR3 spans 16 residues. CDR3 protein: CASSQEAGGLRETQYF. DNA for the CDR3: TGCGCCAGCAGCCAAGAAGCGGGGGGCCTGAGGGAGACCCAGTACTTC.

The V and J genes are TRBV28 and TRBJ2-1, with 15 bases fitting TRBD2. The germline V gene encodes CDR1 MDHEN and CDR2 SYDVKM. This CDR3 is built from 15 residues. V was pared by 10 bases and J by 8 bases, with 9 bases of the junction left unmatched. The CDR3 sequence is CATWTSGRVGHEQFF. In DNA, the CDR3 is TGTGCCACCTGGACTAGCGGGAGGGTGGGCCATGAGCAGTTCTTC.

This clonotype came up a few times. The J gene is TRBJ1-2, the V gene TRBV4-2, with D possibly TRBD1 on 5 matching bases. Germline V gene data show CDR1 as LGHNA and CDR2 as YNFKEQ. V lost 1 base and J 4 bases, leaving 16 bases between the germline ends. CDR3 size: 16 residues. CDR3 sequence reads: CASSQVRLAGSYGYTF. In DNA, the CDR3 is TGTGCCAGCAGCCAAGTCCGGCTCGCAGGGTCCTATGGCTACACCTTC.

This clonotype was found once. The junction departs from germline at one end; a sequencing error may be responsible. V and J are TRBV29-1 and TRBJ1-1; TRBD1 is a possible D gene (5 bases). Germline V CDR1 and CDR2: SQVTM, ANQGSEA. The CDR3 sequence is 11 residues long. The CDR3 coding sequence is TGCAGCGTTGGGACGGACACTGAGGCTTTCTTT. Amino acids: CSVGTDTEAFF.